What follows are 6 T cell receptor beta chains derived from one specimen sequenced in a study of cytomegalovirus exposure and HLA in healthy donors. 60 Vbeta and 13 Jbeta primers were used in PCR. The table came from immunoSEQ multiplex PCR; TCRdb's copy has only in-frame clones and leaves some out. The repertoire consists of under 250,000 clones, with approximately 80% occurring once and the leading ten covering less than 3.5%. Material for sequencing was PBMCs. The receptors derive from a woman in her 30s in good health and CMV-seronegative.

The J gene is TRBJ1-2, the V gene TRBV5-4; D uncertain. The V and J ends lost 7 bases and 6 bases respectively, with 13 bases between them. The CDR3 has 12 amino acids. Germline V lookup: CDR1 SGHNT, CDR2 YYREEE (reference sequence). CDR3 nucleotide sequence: TGTGCCAGCCTTTCGACCGGGGATGGCTACACCTTC. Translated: CASLSTGDGYTF.

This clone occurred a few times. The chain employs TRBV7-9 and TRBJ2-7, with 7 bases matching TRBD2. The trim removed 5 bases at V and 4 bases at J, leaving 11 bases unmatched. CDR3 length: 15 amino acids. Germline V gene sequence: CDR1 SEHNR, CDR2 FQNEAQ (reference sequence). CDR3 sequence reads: CASSDSGDLPYEQYF. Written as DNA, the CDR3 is TGTGCCAGCAGCGACAGCGGGGACTTACCTTACGAGCAGTACTTC.

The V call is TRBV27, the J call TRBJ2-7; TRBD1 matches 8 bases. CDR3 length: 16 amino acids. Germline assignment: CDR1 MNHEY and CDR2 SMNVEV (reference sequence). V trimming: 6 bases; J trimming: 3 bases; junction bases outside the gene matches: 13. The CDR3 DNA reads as TGTGCCAGCAGGGCCAGGACAGGGCTCAGAAGCTACGAGCAGTACTTC. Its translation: CASRARTGLRSYEQYF.

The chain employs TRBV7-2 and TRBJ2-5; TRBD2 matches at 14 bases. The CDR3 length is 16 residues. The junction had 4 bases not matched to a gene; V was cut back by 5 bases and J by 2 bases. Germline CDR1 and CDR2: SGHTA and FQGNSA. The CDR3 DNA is TGTGCCAGCAGCCGATGGACTAGCGGGGGGCAAGAGACCCAGTACTTC. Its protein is CASSRWTSGGQETQYF.

The CDR3 nucleotides read TGTGCCAGTAGTATAGGCCCCTGGGCAGGGGGCCAAGAGACCCAGTACTTC. Translated, it gives CASSIGPWAGGQETQYF. This chain connects TRBV19 to TRBJ2-5; 7 bases match TRBD1. Germline-derived CDR1 and CDR2 are LNHDA and SQIVND (reference sequence). V lost 1 base to trimming and J lost 1 base; unmatched junction nucleotides: 9. CDR3 length: 17 residues.

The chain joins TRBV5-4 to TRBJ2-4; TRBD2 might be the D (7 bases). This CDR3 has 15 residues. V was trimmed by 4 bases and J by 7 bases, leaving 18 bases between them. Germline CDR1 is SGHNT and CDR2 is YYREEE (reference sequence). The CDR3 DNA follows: TGTGCCAGCAGCCAGAAGGGGGGGCAGGGGAACATTCAGTACTTC. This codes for CASSQKGGQGNIQYF.